This TCR beta chain was sequenced for a study of shared clonotypes between healthy human individuals. Study results and caveats: A reduction in generation probabilities was seen for non-shared clonotypes relative to those shared by all four donors.

The CDR3 has 16 amino acids. The ends lost 4 bases at V and 3 bases at J; junction bases unmatched: 7. CDR1 and CDR2 (germline): SGHAT, FQNNGV. As concerns this clone: As yet, its antigen is unknown.

Sequencing was performed with immunoSEQ multiplex PCR; in TCRdb, only in-frame clones are kept and a portion is missing. In the table there are 2 million to 2.5 million clones, 95% of which are singletons. This chain uses TRBV11-2 with TRBJ2-1; TRBD1 aligns across 9 bases. The sequenced material came from naive CD4+ T cells sorted from blood. The subset here: CD45RA+ positively selected. This receptor was taken from a man between 18 and 29 years old in good health. This CDR3 is CASSSVPGQGYNEQFF. The CDR3 region has the DNA TGTGCCAGCAGCTCTGTACCGGGACAGGGCTACAATGAGCAGTTCTTC.